This TCR beta chain appears in the sequencing data of a study of naive CD8 T cells in extremely preterm neonates. Cord blood came from elective full-term cesareans at about 35-41 weeks without labor or membrane rupture. Germline lookup yields CDR1 LNHNV and CDR2 YYDKDF (reference sequence). This CDR3 spans 18 amino acids. J was trimmed by 4 bases and V by 0 bases; bases with no gene match: 10. Measured with immunoSEQ multiplex PCR; TCRdb has only the in-frame clones, and not every one. The data contain about 7,500 clones, 95% to 98% of them seen just once; the ten biggest clones take up about 0.35%. The rearrangement uses TRBV15 and TRBJ2-3; 10 nucleotides align to TRBD1. Sequencing was carried out using naive CD8+ T cells from cord blood. This TCR came from a newborn in good health. For the CDR3, the DNA is TGTGCCACCAGCAGAGACCCTGCTAGGACAGGGGGGGCAGATACGCAGTATTTT. Translation gives CATSRDPARTGGADTQYF.